This is a list of T cell receptor beta chains from one sample in a study of T-cell reconstitution after alpha-beta-depleted transplantation in children. MiXCR, applied by TCRdb to the PCR reads, yields one record per CDR3 protein. The sample records hundreds of thousands of distinct CDR3 sequences, approximately 10% being singletons. Sequenced material: PBMCs, taken before TCRalphabeta/CD19-depleted stem cell transplant. The source is a child aged 2 to 10 with inherited bone marrow failure, due to receive a stem cell transplant. Both conserved end residues are part of each CDR3.

v_gene	CDR3aa
TRBV7-8	CASREGWGMNTEAFF
TRBV5-1	CASSYRGGLAGSTDTQYF
TRBV20-1	CSARASPTSGRAYNEQFF
TRBV6-1	CASSEALVLTGDTQYF
TRBV5-1	CASSLEWREETQYF
TRBV30	CAWSRDRGSDTQYF
TRBV19	CASSPGGRTKNIQYF
TRBV7-2	CASSLVPQGGKLFF
TRBV12-3/TRBV12-4	CASSSSGTSGSYEQYF
TRBV19	CASLTSEGTGELFF
TRBV5-6	CASSLSDQPQHF
TRBV19	CASSIVKGLSHEQFF
TRBV7-2	CATSLGGLAVQYF
TRBV7-9	CASRAGTDEETQYF
TRBV5-1	CASSLGNSGAQETQYF
TRBV4-3	CASSQERTGPTSLHF
TRBV29-1	CSIDSGRADNEQFF
TRBV4-2	CASSPRVNAWEETQYF
TRBV5-1	CASSRDAGVYNEQFF
TRBV6-5	CASSYNFPSGFQETQYF
TRBV27	CASSLLARVGQPQHF
TRBV11-2	CASSPPGGGTGRVYEQYF
TRBV7-2	CASSLGLGGPTGELFF
TRBV9	CASSFSGGAAGELFF
TRBV9	CASSPRVRDEQYF
TRBV5-1	CASSQESSYNSPLHF
TRBV21-1	CASSKREAKNIQYF
TRBV25-1	CASSERGWGDQPQHF
TRBV7-9	CASSFGWGDRGTEAFF
TRBV4-2	CARGPGQRCCYTF
TRBV12-3/TRBV12-4	CASTFVGGEQYF
TRBV29-1	CSVPDGGSWQETQYF
TRBV15	CATSKRTPSYNEQFF
TRBV4-3	CASKGISWAGEDTEAFF
TRBV6-5	CASSYSIRSSYNEQFF